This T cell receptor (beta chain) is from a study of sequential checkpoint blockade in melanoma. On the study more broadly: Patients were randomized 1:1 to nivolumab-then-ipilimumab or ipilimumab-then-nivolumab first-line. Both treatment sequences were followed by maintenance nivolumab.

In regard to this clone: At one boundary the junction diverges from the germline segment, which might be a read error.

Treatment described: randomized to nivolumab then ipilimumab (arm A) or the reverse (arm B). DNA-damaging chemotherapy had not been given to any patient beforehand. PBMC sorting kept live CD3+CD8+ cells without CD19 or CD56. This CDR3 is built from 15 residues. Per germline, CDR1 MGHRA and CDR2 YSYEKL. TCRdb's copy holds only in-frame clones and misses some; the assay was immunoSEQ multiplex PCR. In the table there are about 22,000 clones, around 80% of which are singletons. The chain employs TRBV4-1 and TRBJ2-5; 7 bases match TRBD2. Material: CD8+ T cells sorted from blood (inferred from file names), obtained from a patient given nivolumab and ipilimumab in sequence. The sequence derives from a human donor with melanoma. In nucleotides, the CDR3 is TGCGCCAGCAGCGCAACACTAGCGCCCCAAGAGACCCGGTACTTC. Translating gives CASSATLAPQETRYF.